These 21 T cell receptor beta chains were sequenced from one sample in a study of preoperative IRX-2 immunotherapy in early breast cancer. Treatment defined: preoperative locoregional IRX-2 cytokine immunotherapy. Profiling relied on immunoSEQ multiplex PCR, and the TCRdb table lists in-frame clones only, not all of them. The sample lists under 50,000 clones, 82% occurring once. The source material was lymph node tissue, sampled after IRX-2 immunotherapy. Receptors were obtained from a human donor with breast cancer.

This chain connects TRBV11-3 to TRBJ1-5; no firm D call. Germline V gene data show CDR1 as SGHNT and CDR2 as YENEEA. V lost 4 bases and J 4 bases, leaving 14 bases between the germline ends. The CDR3 is made up of 15 amino acids. The CDR3 loop is CASSWGEGGNQPQHF. In DNA, the CDR3 is TGTGCCAGCAGCTGGGGAGAGGGAGGGAATCAGCCCCAGCATTTT.

J is TRBJ2-7 and V is TRBV10-2, with D maybe TRBD2 (6 bases). The germline CDR1 and CDR2 sequences are WSHSY and SAAADI. The CDR3 covers 14 residues. Trimming shortened V by 4 bases and J by 1 base, and 11 bases separated the two germline ends. This CDR3 reads CASSVEGRSYEQYF. The DNA of the CDR3 is TGCGCCAGCAGTGTTGAGGGGAGGTCCTACGAGCAGTACTTC.

This clone appeared once. The chain couples TRBV28 to TRBJ1-6; D unclear. The V and J ends lost 1 base and 7 bases respectively, with 8 bases between them. The CDR3 is made up of 14 amino acids. Germline assignment: CDR1 MDHEN and CDR2 SYDVKM. CDR3 loop: CASSLSPWNSPLHF. DNA of the CDR3: TGTGCCAGCAGTTTATCTCCTTGGAATTCACCCCTCCACTTT.

This clone was found once. The chain employs TRBV19 and TRBJ1-5, with 9 bases lining up with TRBD1. Germline V CDR1 and CDR2: LNHDA, SQIVND (reference sequence). CDR3 size: 13 residues. V lost 8 bases and J lost 5; bases outside the gene matches: 4. The CDR3 DNA follows: TGTGCCAGTGGGGACAGGGTTTATCAGCCCCAGCATTTT. Translation: CASGDRVYQPQHF.

This clone turned up a few times. The chain has TRBV28 and TRBJ1-5; D not certain. CDR1 and CDR2 from the germline V gene are MDHEN and SYDVKM. This CDR3 region has 14 residues. V was shortened by 7 bases and J by 3 bases, with 13 bases between the two germline ends. The CDR3 protein is CASTLGMDNQPQHF. CDR3 nucleotide sequence: TGTGCCAGCACCTTGGGGATGGACAATCAGCCCCAGCATTTT.

This clone came up a few times. The chain uses TRBV6-8 and TRBJ2-7; 8 bases fit TRBD1. Germline CDR1 is MNHGY and CDR2 is SAAAGT. The CDR3 has 15 amino acids. V lost 2 bases, J lost 2 bases, and 5 bases stayed unmatched. The CDR3 region is CASSYRTGSTYEQYF. DNA of the CDR3: TGTGCCAGCAGTTACCGGACAGGGTCTACCTACGAGCAGTACTTC.

CDR3 loop: CASSPGLYYNEQFF. The CDR3 DNA sequence: TGTGCCAGCAGTCCGGGACTCTACTACAATGAGCAGTTCTTC. This chain joins TRBV11-3 and TRBJ2-1, with TRBD2 as a possible D gene (6 bases). The CDR3 is made up of 14 amino acids. Trimming took 6 bases from V and 3 from J, leaving 12 bases between them. Germline-derived CDR1 and CDR2 are SGHNT and YENEEA.

This chain connects TRBV18 to TRBJ1-1; 9 bases map to TRBD1. The CDR3 contains 15 residues. Germline CDR1 KGHSH, CDR2 LQKENI. Germline trimming cut 4 bases from V and 1 base from J; bases unmatched to any gene: 4. The CDR3 loop is CASSHRQGENTEAFF. The CDR3 DNA sequence: TGTGCCAGCTCACACCGACAGGGGGAGAACACTGAAGCTTTCTTT.

The J gene is TRBJ1-1, the V gene TRBV11-3; D is perhaps TRBD1 (5 bases). The length of the CDR3 is 14 residues. The ends were cut back, 5 bases at V and 12 bases at J, with 22 bases in the middle. The V gene's germline CDR1 is SGHNT and CDR2 YENEEA. The CDR3 coding sequence is TGTGCCAGCAGCCCGGGGGGGTTCAGGTCGGGGACTTTCTTT. Protein product: CASSPGGFRSGTFF.

This clone occurred a few times. The chain carries TRBV5-1 and TRBJ1-3; 9 positions agree with TRBD1. After removal of 0 bases from V and 2 bases from J, the junction contained 0 bases not matched to a gene. Germline lookup yields CDR1 SGHRS and CDR2 YFSETQ. The CDR3 consists of 15 residues. CDR3 sequence: CASSLGQGAGNTIYF. Here the CDR3 DNA reads TGCGCCAGCAGCTTGGGACAGGGGGCTGGAAACACCATATATTTT.

The chain carries TRBV28 and TRBJ1-2; D perhaps matches TRBD1 (5 bases). Trimming removed 2 bases from V and 2 bases from J, with 9 bases in between. The germline V gene has CDR1 MDHEN and CDR2 SYDVKM. The CDR3 is made up of 14 amino acids. This CDR3 is CASSLEQGNYGYTF. The DNA for the CDR3 is TGTGCCAGCAGTTTAGAGCAGGGCAACTATGGCTACACCTTC.

On this clone itself: At one end the junction does not follow the germline gene, possibly because of a read error. This chain joins TRBV15 and TRBJ2-7; 10 bases align to TRBD1. Germline V gene lookup returns CDR1 LNHNV and CDR2 YYDKDF (reference sequence). The CDR3 is made up of 14 amino acids. CDR3 sequence (DNA): TGTGCCAGCAGCTTGGCCGGGACAGGGGACGAGCAGTACTTC. Translating it yields CASSLAGTGDEQYF.

The table lists this clone with a few counts. The chain links TRBV15 to TRBJ1-3; 7 bases align to TRBD1. V lost 2 bases, J lost 0 bases, and 4 bases stayed unmatched. Germline V gives CDR1 LNHNV, CDR2 YYDKDF (reference sequence). CDR3 length: 16 amino acids. Here the CDR3 reads CATSRFSGGSGNTIYF. The CDR3 nucleotides read TGTGCCACCAGCAGATTCTCAGGGGGCTCTGGAAACACCATATATTTT.

This clone was observed a handful of times. The chain joins TRBV29-1 to TRBJ1-3, with 10 nucleotides matching TRBD1. V dropped 3 bases and J dropped 7; count of bases not matched to a gene: 6. The germline CDR1 and CDR2 sequences are SQVTM and ANQGSEA. This CDR3 has 14 residues. The CDR3 reads CSVEEDRGQNTIYF. In DNA, the CDR3 is TGCAGCGTTGAGGAAGACAGGGGGCAGAACACCATATATTTT.

This rearrangement joins TRBV28 to TRBJ1-2; D perhaps matches TRBD1 (6 bases). Germline-derived CDR1 and CDR2 are MDHEN and SYDVKM. Trimming cost V 2 bases and J 4 bases, with 8 bases left between them. The length of the CDR3 is 13 residues. CDR3 amino acids: CASSLTGTYGYTF. For the CDR3, the DNA is TGTGCCAGCAGTTTAACAGGGACCTATGGCTACACCTTC.

The genes are TRBV27 and TRBJ1-2; 7 bases line up with TRBD1. V trimming: 3 bases; J trimming: 4 bases; junction bases outside the gene matches: 8. CDR1 is MNHEY, CDR2 SMNVEV, per germline (reference sequence). CDR3 length: 15 amino acids. The DNA of the CDR3 is TGTGCCAGCAGTTTTACCGGGACAGACGGCTATGGCTACACCTTC. This gives the protein CASSFTGTDGYGYTF.

V gene TRBV28 combines with J gene TRBJ1-2; D is uncertain. Germline V CDR1 and CDR2: MDHEN, SYDVKM. CDR3 length equals 12 residues. Trimming removed 2 bases from V and 0 bases from J, with 1 base in between. DNA for the CDR3: TGTGCCAGCAGTTTAGCTAACTATGGCTACACCTTC. Amino acid sequence: CASSLANYGYTF.

In this sample, this clone turned up a few times. The chain combines TRBV6-8 with TRBJ2-3, with D perhaps assigned TRBD1 or TRBD2 (5 bases each). The V end was cut by 8 bases, the J end by 1 base, with 13 bases between. Germline V gene sequence: CDR1 MNHGY, CDR2 SAAAGT. This CDR3 is built from 14 residues. Here the CDR3 DNA reads TGTGCCAGCGGGGTGAGGGGCGGCACAGATACGCAGTATTTT. Translated: CASGVRGGTDTQYF.

This chain uses TRBV18 with TRBJ2-7, with 7 bases fitting TRBD1. The CDR3 runs 13 residues. From germline, CDR1 is KGHSH and CDR2 LQKENI. Trimming removed 4 bases from V and 4 bases from J; junction bases left unmatched: 4. The CDR3: CASSQGRGYEQYF. CDR3 sequence (DNA): TGTGCCAGCTCACAGGGCAGGGGGTACGAGCAGTACTTC.

This rearrangement joins TRBV10-2 to TRBJ1-1, with 8 bases identical to TRBD1. The trim removed 6 bases at V and 5 bases at J, leaving 11 bases unmatched. Germline V CDR1 and CDR2: WSHSY, SAAADI. The CDR3 length is 15 residues. The CDR3 DNA reads as TGCGCCAGCAGGGAAACGCAGGGGGCGCGGACTGAAGCTTTCTTT. Translating it yields CASRETQGARTEAFF.

The chain has TRBV2 and TRBJ2-3; TRBD1 might be the D (6 bases). Germline V gives CDR1 SNHLY, CDR2 FYNNEI. Trimming cost V 2 bases and J 5 bases, with 11 bases left between them. This CDR3 comprises 14 residues. CDR3 protein: CASSETGLRDTQYF. In nucleotides, the CDR3 is TGTGCCAGCAGTGAAACAGGGCTAAGAGATACGCAGTATTTT.